This is a list of T cell receptor beta chains from one sample in a study of beta chain features in type 1 diabetes. Sequencing was performed with immunoSEQ multiplex PCR; in TCRdb, only in-frame clones are kept and a portion is missing. In the table there are some 130,000 clones, 9% of which are singletons. Sequenced material: central memory CD4+ T cells from blood. The receptors were sampled from a man aged 25-45 years with type 1 diabetes. CDR3s include the opening cysteine and the closing phenylalanine or tryptophan. D genes are given only for firm matches. Clone size appears in some rows only: once, few, many, or a class for an expanded clone.

v_gene,abundance,d_gene,j_gene,CDR3nt,CDR3aa
TRBV4-2,few,NA,TRBJ2-3,TGTGCCAGCAGCCCGGACAGCTTAACGCAGTATTTT,CASSPDSLTQYF
TRBV5-1,NA,TRBD2,TRBJ2-3,TGCGCCAGCTCCCTTTCTAGCGGGGGGACCACAGATACGCAGTATTTT,CASSLSSGGTTDTQYF
TRBV7-3,few,TRBD1,TRBJ1-1,TGTGCCAGCAGCCTAAGGGACAGGAACACCGAAGCTTTCTTT,CASSLRDRNTEAFF
TRBV4-2,NA,TRBD1,TRBJ1-5,TGTGCCAGCAGCCAAGAACAGGGGAATCAGCCCCAGCATTTT,CASSQEQGNQPQHF
TRBV10-3,NA,NA,TRBJ1-3,TGTGCCATCAGTGACACGGCACCTAGTCCGAACACCATATATTTT,CAISDTAPSPNTIYF
TRBV6-5,NA,TRBD1,TRBJ1-1,TGTGCCAGCAGGGGACAGACGAACACTGAAGCTTTCTTT,CASRGQTNTEAFF
TRBV6-1,few,NA,TRBJ2-1,TGTGCCAGCAGTGGGGGGGAAGCATCCTACAATGAGCAGTTCTTC,CASSGGEASYNEQFF
TRBV19,NA,NA,TRBJ1-5,TGTGCCAGCTCCGCAGGGAATTACAATCAGCCCCAGCATTTT,CASSAGNYNQPQHF
TRBV14,few,TRBD1,TRBJ1-1,TGTGCCAGCAGCCAGATTGGACAGGGGATAACTGAAGCTTTCTTT,CASSQIGQGITEAFF
TRBV5-4,NA,NA,TRBJ1-2,TGTGCCAGCAGCCAAGTGGAGAGAAATGGCTACACCTTC,CASSQVERNGYTF
TRBV28,NA,NA,TRBJ1-2,TGTGCCAGCAGTTTGTTGTCAGGCACATATGGCTACACCTTC,CASSLLSGTYGYTF